The 10 T cell receptor beta chains below were found in one sample sequenced in a study of blood T cell repertoires in COVID-19. Repertoires were generated with immunoSEQ multiplex PCR, while TCRdb's copy carries only in-frame clones and drops some. Of over 140,000 clones listed, about three quarters are singletons. The source material was peripheral blood. The origin of the receptors is a woman between 50 and 59 years old with active or convalescent COVID-19.

The chain couples TRBV7-2 to TRBJ1-5, with D unresolved. The V gene lost 2 bases and the J gene lost 3 bases, with 5 bases spanning the gap. The CDR3 has 13 amino acids. Germline V gene sequence: CDR1 SGHTA, CDR2 FQGNSA. Here the CDR3 reads CASSLSLNQPQHF. In DNA, the CDR3 is TGTGCCAGCAGCTTATCTCTCAATCAGCCCCAGCATTTT.

The chain carries TRBV18 and TRBJ1-6; the match to TRBD1 covers 8 bases. V shed 4 bases and J 14 bases; nucleotides not matched to a gene: 4. CDR1 and CDR2 from the germline V gene are KGHSH and LQKENI. The CDR3 loop spans 12 amino acids. The CDR3 sequence is CASSQTGQALHF. Here the CDR3 DNA reads TGTGCCAGCTCACAGACGGGACAGGCCCTCCACTTT.

V and J are TRBV25-1 and TRBJ1-2, with D unclear. The CDR3 is 14 amino acids. Germline V gene lookup returns CDR1 MGHDK and CDR2 SYGVNS. V shed 4 bases and J shed 0 bases, with 9 bases lying between them. The CDR3 DNA follows: TGTGCCAGCAGTGGACTTGGTTCTAACTATGGCTACACCTTC. This encodes CASSGLGSNYGYTF.

In this sample, this clone turned up once. The chain recombines TRBV7-2 with TRBJ1-6; D uncertain. With 2 bases removed from V and 5 bases from J, the gap between germline ends came to 7 bases. The CDR3 contains 14 residues. Per germline, CDR1 SGHTA and CDR2 FQGNSA. The CDR3 is CASSLFQNNSPLHF. The CDR3 DNA follows: TGTGCCAGCAGCTTATTTCAGAATAATTCACCCCTCCACTTT.

The chain joins TRBV18 to TRBJ2-3, with 10 bases that match TRBD1. Germline-derived CDR1 and CDR2 are KGHSH and LQKENI. The CDR3 is 17 amino acids. The ends lost 3 bases at V and 1 base at J; junction bases unmatched: 7. The CDR3 region is CASSPGTGQGGTDTQYF. As DNA, the CDR3 is TGTGCCAGCTCACCGGGGACAGGACAGGGGGGCACAGATACGCAGTATTTT.

The chain combines TRBV6-1 with TRBJ1-2, with TRBD1 matching 7 bases. CDR1 and CDR2 (germline): MNHNS, SASEGT. Losses at the gene ends were 0 bases for V and 3 bases for J; bases not matched to a gene: 16. The CDR3 contains 19 residues. The CDR3 loop reads CASSEAGALGGGEDYGYTF. For the CDR3, the DNA is TGTGCCAGCAGTGAAGCGGGGGCTCTCGGAGGGGGCGAAGACTATGGCTACACCTTC.

V gene TRBV7-9 combines with J gene TRBJ2-1; D perhaps matches TRBD2 (6 bases). The V end lost 5 bases, the J end lost 9 bases, and 11 bases lay between the germline ends. The germline V gene encodes CDR1 SEHNR and CDR2 FQNEAQ (reference sequence). The CDR3 extends over 12 amino acids. The CDR3: CASSRGEGEQFF. The CDR3 DNA reads TGTGCCAGCAGCCGCGGGGAAGGTGAGCAGTTCTTC.

The rearrangement joins TRBV3-1 (or the pseudogene TRBV3-2) to TRBJ2-1; 9 positions agree with TRBD2. This CDR3 has 17 residues. From germline, CDR1 is LGHDT and CDR2 YNNKEL (reference sequence). J was trimmed by 8 bases and V by 1 base; bases with no gene match: 12. The CDR3 loop is CASSQGNSGSPRDEQFF. In DNA, the CDR3 is TGTGCCAGCAGCCAAGGTAATAGCGGGAGCCCCCGGGATGAGCAGTTCTTC.

This clone was recorded a few times. V usage is TRBV5-4 and J usage is TRBJ2-2; 8 bases fit TRBD1. CDR1 and CDR2 from the germline V gene are SGHNT and YYREEE (reference sequence). CDR3 length: 15 amino acids. V dropped 6 bases and J dropped 4; count of bases not matched to a gene: 8. The CDR3, as DNA: TGTGCCAGCAACCCTCAGGGGGCGGCCACCGGGGAGCTGTTTTTT. Its protein product is CASNPQGAATGELFF.

The J gene is TRBJ2-7, the V gene TRBV10-3; TRBD1 aligns across 10 bases. J was trimmed by 3 bases and V by 5 bases; bases with no gene match: 4. The CDR3 length is 14 residues. Germline assignment: CDR1 ENHRY and CDR2 SYGVKD. The CDR3 is CAISSGTGDYEQYF. DNA for the CDR3: TGTGCCATCAGTTCCGGGACAGGGGACTACGAGCAGTACTTC.